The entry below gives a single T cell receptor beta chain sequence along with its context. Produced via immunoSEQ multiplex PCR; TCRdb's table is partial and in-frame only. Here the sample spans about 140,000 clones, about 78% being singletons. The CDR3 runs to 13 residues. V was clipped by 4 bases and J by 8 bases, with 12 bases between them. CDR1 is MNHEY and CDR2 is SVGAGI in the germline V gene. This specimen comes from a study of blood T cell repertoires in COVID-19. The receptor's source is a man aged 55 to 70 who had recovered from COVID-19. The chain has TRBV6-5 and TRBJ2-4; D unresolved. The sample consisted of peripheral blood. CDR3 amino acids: CASSSMPRDIQYF. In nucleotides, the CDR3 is TGTGCCAGCAGTTCAATGCCTCGGGACATTCAGTACTTC.